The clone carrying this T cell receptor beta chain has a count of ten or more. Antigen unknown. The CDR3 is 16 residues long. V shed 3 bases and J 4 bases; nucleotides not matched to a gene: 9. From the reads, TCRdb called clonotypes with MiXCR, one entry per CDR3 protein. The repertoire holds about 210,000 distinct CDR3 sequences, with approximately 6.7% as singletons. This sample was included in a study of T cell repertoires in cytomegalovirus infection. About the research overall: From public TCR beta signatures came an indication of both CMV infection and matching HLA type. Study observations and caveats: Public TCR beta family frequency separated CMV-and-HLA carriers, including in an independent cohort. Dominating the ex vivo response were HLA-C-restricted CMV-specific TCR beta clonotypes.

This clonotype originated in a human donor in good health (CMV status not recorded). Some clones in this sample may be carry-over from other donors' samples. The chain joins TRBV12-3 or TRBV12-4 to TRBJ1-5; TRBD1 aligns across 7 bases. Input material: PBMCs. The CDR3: CASSLSGTDINQPQHF. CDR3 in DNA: TGTGCCAGCAGTTTGTCCGGGACAGACATTAATCAGCCCCAGCATTTT.